This T cell receptor beta chain was observed in a study of cytomegalovirus exposure and HLA in healthy donors. The ends were cut back, 0 bases at V and 3 bases at J, with 6 bases in the middle. The germline CDR1 and CDR2 sequences are SGHRS and YFSETQ. The CDR3 is 14 amino acids. Study-level points and caveats: With DRB1 most and HLA-C fewest, TCR association rates differed between HLA loci in a later analysis. Analyses of presence/absence relied on an assumption of roughly uniform sequencing depth across donors. In vitro testing confirmed a few CMV-associated chains as specific for CMV antigens. Some TCR beta chains (approximately 180 of them) were listed as cytomegalovirus-associated.

The PCR was carried out with 60 Vbeta primers and 13 Jbeta primers. This table comes from immunoSEQ multiplex PCR, and its TCRdb copy is limited to in-frame clones, with some not included. The table records over 150,000 clones, around 82% of them present only once. In the case of this clone: The antigen is not known.

The clonotype was recovered from a man between 45 and 60 years old in good health and CMV-seropositive. Material for sequencing was PBMCs. The chain couples TRBV5-1 to TRBJ1-4; the D gene is possibly TRBD1 (5 bases). The CDR3 sequence: CASSLGGANEKLFF. The CDR3 DNA follows: TGCGCCAGCAGCTTGGGGGGGGCTAATGAAAAACTGTTTTTT.